The 8 T cell receptor beta chains listed next were all sequenced from one sample in a study of T cell responses to AZD1222 COVID-19 vaccine. Clones were sequenced by immunoSEQ multiplex PCR, and TCRdb holds only the in-frame ones, with some missing. In the table there are 95,000 to 150,000 clones, approximately 88% of which are singletons. The source was peripheral blood, collected on day 0 of AZD1222 vaccination. Receptors originate from an adult in good health.

The V and J genes are TRBV4-3 and TRBJ1-4, with no clear D. Germline-derived CDR1 and CDR2 are LGHNA and YSLEER. V lost 0 bases to trimming and J lost 9 bases, with 14 bases between them. The CDR3 extends over 15 amino acids. CDR3 sequence (DNA): TGCGCCAGCAGCCAAGAAACAGCCTCCAGGAAAAAACTGTTTTTT. It codes for CASSQETASRKKLFF.

This CDR3 reads CASSPLGQLNTEAFF. The CDR3, as DNA: TGTGCCAGCAGTCCCTTGGGACAGTTGAACACTGAAGCTTTCTTT. The chain has TRBV28 and TRBJ1-1; TRBD1 matches 7 bases. Germline lookup yields CDR1 MDHEN and CDR2 SYDVKM. The CDR3 has 15 amino acids. Unmatched junction bases numbered 6, after V lost 5 bases and J lost 0 bases.

The rearrangement uses TRBV10-3 and TRBJ2-1; D unclear. CDR3 length: 11 residues. V lost 10 bases to trimming and J lost 9 bases, with 13 bases between them. Germline assignment: CDR1 ENHRY and CDR2 SYGVKD. The CDR3 sequence is CATIQAAEQFF. The CDR3 DNA sequence: TGTGCCACCATCCAGGCGGCTGAGCAGTTCTTC.

The chain employs TRBV23-1 and TRBJ2-7, with a tentative D call TRBD2 (6 bases). TRBV23-1 falls under the ORF class, with uncertain function. The CDR3 has 17 residues. The V end was cut by 2 bases, the J end by 3 bases, with 20 bases between. For the CDR3, the DNA is TGCGCCAGCAGTCAACCAGCCACCACGGGGGTGGACTACGAGCAGTACTTC. It encodes CASSQPATTGVDYEQYF.

The chain combines TRBV7-2 with TRBJ2-5; D gene ambiguous. V was pared by 0 bases and J by 0 bases, with 14 bases between. CDR3 length: 17 residues. Per the germline V gene, CDR1 is SGHTA and CDR2 is FQGNSA. This CDR3 reads CASSLALGKQYQETQYF. CDR3 DNA: TGTGCCAGCAGCTTAGCGCTGGGCAAGCAATACCAAGAGACCCAGTACTTC.

This chain links TRBV6-5 with TRBJ1-1, with D possibly TRBD1 on 5 matching bases. In germline, CDR1 is MNHEY, CDR2 SVGAGI. Trimming stripped 6 bases from V and 11 bases from J, with 13 bases between. CDR3 length: 11 amino acids. CDR3 protein: CASRGGAGAFF. In DNA, the CDR3 is TGTGCCAGCAGGGGCGGGGCCGGGGCTTTCTTT.

This clone was picked up a small number of times. The chain carries TRBV19 and TRBJ1-1; D is perhaps TRBD1 (6 bases). Trimming pared 6 bases from V and 0 bases from J, leaving 17 bases between. CDR3 length: 16 amino acids. Germline lookup yields CDR1 LNHDA and CDR2 SQIVND (reference sequence). The CDR3 loop is CASSAGTFSMNTEAFF. Here the CDR3 DNA reads TGTGCCAGTAGCGCCGGGACATTTAGTATGAACACTGAAGCTTTCTTT.

The chain couples TRBV5-6 to TRBJ1-2; TRBD1 is a possible D gene (6 bases). CDR3 length equals 15 residues. V lost 2 bases and J 4 bases, leaving 15 bases between the germline ends. CDR1 is SGHDT and CDR2 is YYEEEE in the germline V gene. The CDR3 loop reads CASSLDSEGGYGYTF. The CDR3, as DNA: TGTGCCAGCAGCTTAGATTCAGAGGGGGGCTATGGCTACACCTTC.